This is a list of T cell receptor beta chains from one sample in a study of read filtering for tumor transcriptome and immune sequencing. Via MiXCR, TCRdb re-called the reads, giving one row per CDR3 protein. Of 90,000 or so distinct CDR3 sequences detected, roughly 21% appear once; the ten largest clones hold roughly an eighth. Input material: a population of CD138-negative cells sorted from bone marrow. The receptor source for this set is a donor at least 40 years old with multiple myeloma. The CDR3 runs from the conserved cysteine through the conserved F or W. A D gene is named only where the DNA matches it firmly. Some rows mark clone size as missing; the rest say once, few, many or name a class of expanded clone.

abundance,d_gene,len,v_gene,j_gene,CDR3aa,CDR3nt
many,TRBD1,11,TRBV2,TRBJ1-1,CASSPGQAAFF,TGTGCCAGCAGCCCTGGACAGGCGGCTTTCTTT
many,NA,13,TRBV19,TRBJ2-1,CASSRDVYNEQFF,TGTGCCAGTAGTAGGGACGTCTACAATGAGCAGTTCTTC
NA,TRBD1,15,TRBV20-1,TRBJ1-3,CSATPQGTAGNTIYF,TGCAGTGCTACGCCGCAAGGGACAGCTGGAAACACCATATATTTT
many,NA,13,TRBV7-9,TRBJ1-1,CASSLESYVEAFF,TGTGCCAGCAGCTTAGAATCGTATGTTGAAGCTTTCTTT
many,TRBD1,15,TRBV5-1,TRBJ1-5,CASSGTGRSNQPQHF,TGCGCCAGCAGCGGGACAGGACGGAGCAATCAGCCCCAGCATTTT
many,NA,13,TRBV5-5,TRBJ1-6,CASSLESGSPLHF,TGTGCCAGCAGCTTGGAGTCGGGATCACCCCTCCACTTT
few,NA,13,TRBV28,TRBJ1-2,CASSSTLNYGYTF,TGTGCCAGCAGTTCGACACTTAACTATGGCTACACCTTC
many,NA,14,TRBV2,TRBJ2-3,CASSLSTGTDTQYF,TGTGCCAGCAGCCTATCGACAGGCACAGATACGCAGTATTTT
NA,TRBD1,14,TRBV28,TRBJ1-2,CASSLRDRAGGYTF,TGTGCCAGCAGTTTAAGGGACAGGGCTGGTGGCTACACCTTC
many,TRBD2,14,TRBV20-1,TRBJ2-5,CSVQAAGGHETQYF,TGCAGTGTTCAGGCAGCGGGGGGTCACGAGACCCAGTACTTC
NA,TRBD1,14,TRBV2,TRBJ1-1,CASGAGQLNTVAFF,TGTGCCAGCGGAGCGGGACAGCTGAACACTGTAGCTTTCTTT
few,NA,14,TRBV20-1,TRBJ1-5,CSASSGHVNQPQHF,TGCAGTGCTAGTAGCGGACATGTCAATCAGCCCCAGCATTTT
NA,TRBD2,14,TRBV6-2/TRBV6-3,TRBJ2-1,CASSRGGGYNEQLF,TGTGCCAGCTCGCGGGGGGGAGGTTACAATGAACAGTTGTTC
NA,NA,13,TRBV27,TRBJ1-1,CASGSRLNTEALF,TGTGCCAGCGGTTCCCGACTGAACACTGAAGCTCTCTTT
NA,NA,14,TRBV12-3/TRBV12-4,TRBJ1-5,CASSVDSPNQPQHF,TGTGCCAGCAGTGTGGACAGCCCTAATCAGCCCCAGCATTTT
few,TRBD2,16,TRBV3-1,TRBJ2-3,CASSQASGGHTDTQYF,TGTGCCAGCAGCCAAGCTAGCGGGGGGCACACAGATACGCAGTATTTT
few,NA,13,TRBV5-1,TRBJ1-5,CASSFDSNQPQHF,TGCGCCAGCAGCTTCGATAGCAATCAGCCCCAGCATTTT
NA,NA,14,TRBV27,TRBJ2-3,CASSEMRGTDTQYF,TGTGCCAGCAGCGAGATGCGGGGCACAGATACGCAGTATTTT
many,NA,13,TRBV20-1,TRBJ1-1,CSADRSMNTEAFF,TGCAGTGCCGACAGATCCATGAACACTGAAGCTTTCTTT
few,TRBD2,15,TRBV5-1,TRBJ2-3,CASSLVVGGADTQYF,TGCGCCAGCAGCTTGGTTGTGGGGGGGGCAGATACGCAGTATTTT
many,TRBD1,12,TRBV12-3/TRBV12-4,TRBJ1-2,CASSYTGASYTF,TGTGCCAGCAGTTACACAGGGGCGAGCTACACCTTC
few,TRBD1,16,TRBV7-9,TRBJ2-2,CASSLLGTANTGELFF,TGTGCCAGCAGCTTATTGGGGACAGCGAACACCGGGGAGCTGTTTTTT
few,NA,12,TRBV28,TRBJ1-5,CASSLTGQPQHF,TGTGCCAGCAGTTTGACAGGTCAGCCCCAGCATTTT
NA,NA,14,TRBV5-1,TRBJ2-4,CAGSLKAGQNIQYF,TGCGCCGGCAGCCTTAAGGCAGGGCAAAACATTCAGTACTTC
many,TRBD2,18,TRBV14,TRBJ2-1,CASSRIRWLAGVYNEQFF,TGTGCCAGCAGCCGGATCCGATGGCTAGCGGGGGTTTACAATGAGCAGTTCTTC
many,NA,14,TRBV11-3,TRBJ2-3,CASSQGQPGDTQYF,TGTGCCAGCAGTCAGGGGCAACCTGGAGATACGCAGTATTTT
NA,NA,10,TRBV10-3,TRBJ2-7,CAISSIEEHF,TGTGCCATCAGTTCGATAGAAGAGCACTTC
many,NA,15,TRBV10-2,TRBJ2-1,CASSGSSERDNEQFF,TGCGCCAGCAGTGGTAGCTCAGAACGGGACAATGAGCAGTTCTTC
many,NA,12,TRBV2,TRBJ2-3,CASSDRSDTQYF,TGTGCCAGCAGTGACAGGTCAGATACGCAGTATTTT
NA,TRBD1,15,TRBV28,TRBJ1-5,CASSLFGQGYQPQHF,TGTGCCAGCAGTTTATTTGGACAGGGGTATCAGCCCCAGCATTTT
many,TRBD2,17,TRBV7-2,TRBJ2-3,CASSKNPGLPTRDTQYF,TGTGCCAGCAGCAAAAATCCGGGACTACCAACGAGAGATACGCAGTATTTT
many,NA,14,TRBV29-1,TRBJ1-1,CSVEGGLMNTEAFF,TGCAGCGTTGAAGGGGGCCTCATGAACACTGAAGCTTTCTTT
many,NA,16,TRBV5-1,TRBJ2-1,CASSSSSGGVYNEQFF,TGCGCCAGCAGTTCGAGCTCAGGGGGGGTCTACAATGAGCAGTTCTTC
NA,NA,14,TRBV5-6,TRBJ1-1,CASSSGTRGVGAFF,TGTGCCAGCAGCTCCGGGACAAGGGGGGTCGGAGCTTTCTTT
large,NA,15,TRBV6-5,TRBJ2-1,CASSDRVWSYNEQFF,TGTGCCAGCAGTGATCGGGTATGGTCCTACAATGAGCAGTTCTTC